One and the same sample provided the 25 T cell receptor beta chains below, sequenced in a study of T-cell reconstitution after alpha-beta-depleted transplantation in children. The TCRbeta library incorporated unique molecular identifiers. TCRdb recomputed calls from the PCR reads with MiXCR, one row per CDR3 protein. In the table there are around 530,000 distinct CDR3 sequences, about 31% of which are singletons. The input for sequencing was PBMCs from the stem cell graft donor, taken from the stem cell graft. The receptors here all came from a human donor who donated a stem cell graft to a child with aplastic anemia.

This clonotype occurred a few times. V is TRBV4-3 and J is TRBJ1-2, with a weak D call TRBD1 (5 bases). The CDR3 has 16 residues. Trimming took 2 bases from V and 4 from J, leaving 17 bases between them. The V gene's germline CDR1 is LGHNA and CDR2 YSLEER. The CDR3 here is CASSQNTDTRFYGYTF. CDR3 coding DNA: TGCGCCAGCAGCCAAAACACGGACACCCGTTTCTATGGCTACACCTTC.

This clonotype has only a few counts. CDR3 nucleotide sequence: TGCAGCGTAGCCGGGACAGCAGACACCGGGGAGCTGTTTTTT. It translates to CSVAGTADTGELFF. The chain combines TRBV29-1 with TRBJ2-2, with 7 bases lining up with TRBD1. CDR1 is SQVTM and CDR2 is ANQGSEA in the germline V gene. The CDR3 spans 14 residues. J gave up 3 bases and V 6 bases, and 7 bases lay outside the gene matches.

This clonotype has just a few counts. V gene TRBV29-1 combines with J gene TRBJ2-5; 13 bases align to TRBD2. CDR1 and CDR2 (germline): SQVTM, ANQGSEA. The CDR3 length is 15 residues. V lost 4 bases to trimming and J lost 6 bases; unmatched junction nucleotides: 8. CDR3 bases: TGCAGCGTTGCCCCCAGACTAGCGGGAGGAAAGACCCAGTACTTC. The encoded protein is CSVAPRLAGGKTQYF.

The rearrangement uses TRBV28 and TRBJ2-7; D might be TRBD1 or TRBD2, each matching 5 bases. With 1 base removed from V and 0 bases from J, the gap between germline ends came to 10 bases. The CDR3 contains 15 residues. The V gene's germline CDR1 is MDHEN and CDR2 SYDVKM. DNA for the CDR3: TGTGCCAGCAGTTTATCGCCAGGGAGCTCCTACGAGCAGTACGTC. It translates to CASSLSPGSSYEQYV.

This clonotype has more than one count but fewer than ten. The chain uses TRBV5-1 and TRBJ1-5; the D is unclear. In germline, CDR1 is SGHRS, CDR2 YFSETQ. V lost 2 bases and J 0 bases, leaving 3 bases between the germline ends. This CDR3 has 13 amino acids. The CDR3 sequence: CASSFDSNQPQHF. The CDR3 DNA follows: TGCGCCAGCAGCTTTGATAGCAATCAGCCCCAGCATTTT.

The chain has TRBV6-1 and TRBJ2-5, with D perhaps given as TRBD1 or TRBD2 (5 bases each). This CDR3 has 14 residues. V shed 7 bases and J shed 5 bases, with 17 bases lying between them. Per germline, CDR1 MNHNS and CDR2 SASEGT. CDR3 bases: TGTGCCAGCATGATATGGACTGGGGCGGAGACCCAGTACTTC. Its translation: CASMIWTGAETQYF.

The chain combines TRBV7-8 with TRBJ2-7; D remains ambiguous. CDR1 and CDR2 from the germline V gene are SGHVS and FQNEAQ. The V and J ends lost 1 base and 0 bases respectively, with 7 bases between them. This CDR3 spans 14 amino acids. CDR3 amino acids: CASSLVTGSYEQYF. The CDR3 DNA reads TGTGCCAGCAGCTTAGTAACTGGCTCCTACGAGCAGTACTTC.

Ten or more counts support this clonotype. V is TRBV5-1 and J is TRBJ1-4; D remains unclear. The CDR3 loop spans 15 amino acids. V lost 0 bases and J lost 5, with 11 bases in between. The germline V gene has CDR1 SGHRS and CDR2 YFSETQ. The DNA of the CDR3 is TGCGCCAGCAGCTTGGGACCAGCAGGAAATGAAAAACTGTTTTTT. Amino acids: CASSLGPAGNEKLFF.

This clonotype was detected many times. The junction and the germline gene differ at one end; a read error may be behind it. This chain connects TRBV5-1 to TRBJ1-2; D is unclear. The CDR3 covers 12 residues. Looked up from germline, CDR1 is SGHRS and CDR2 is YFSETQ. This chain's CDR3 is CASSLTDYGYTF. CDR3 sequence (DNA): TGTGCCAGCAGCTTAACAGACTATGGCTACACCTTC.

This clonotype occurred a few times. V gene TRBV20-1 combines with J gene TRBJ1-2; 8 nucleotides align to TRBD1. Germline V CDR1 and CDR2: DFQATT, SNEGSKA (reference sequence). V shed 3 bases and J 7 bases; nucleotides not matched to a gene: 10. The CDR3 extends over 14 amino acids. CDR3 sequence (DNA): TGCAGTGCTAGCATCGAACAGGGGGACTCTGGCTACACCTTC. Residues: CSASIEQGDSGYTF.

This clonotype has just a few counts. The chain carries TRBV9 and TRBJ2-5; 13 bases align to TRBD2. The CDR3 runs 15 residues. Germline CDR1 reads SGDLS; CDR2 reads YYNGEE. Trimming cost V 3 bases and J 5 bases; bases outside gene matches: 4. CDR3 coding DNA: TGTGCCAGCAGCGACACTAGCGGGAGGGAGGAGACCCAGTACTTC. It translates to CASSDTSGREETQYF.

The rearrangement links TRBV9 to TRBJ1-4; D unresolved. The CDR3 covers 14 residues. V dropped 0 bases and J dropped 2 bases, with 5 bases sitting between them. Germline CDR1 SGDLS, CDR2 YYNGEE. As DNA, the CDR3 is TGTGCCAGCAGCGTAGCTGCTACTAATGAAAAACTGTTTTTT. It encodes CASSVAATNEKLFF.

In its sample, this clonotype was seen a few times. The chain links TRBV5-6 to TRBJ1-5, with TRBD1 matching over 9 bases. Germline CDR1 SGHDT, CDR2 YYEEEE. This CDR3 is 15 amino acids long. V was clipped by 5 bases and J by 7 bases; unmatched bases: 10. Here the CDR3 reads CASSSGTGKWQPQHF. DNA for the CDR3: TGTGCCAGCAGTTCCGGGACAGGGAAGTGGCAGCCCCAGCATTTT.

The chain uses TRBV5-6 and TRBJ2-7; D is undetermined. The CDR3 sequence is 13 residues long. V shed 0 bases and J shed 6 bases, with 10 bases lying between them. Germline V lookup: CDR1 SGHDT, CDR2 YYEEEE. In nucleotides, the CDR3 is TGTGCCAGCAGCTTGGCGGCAGCCCCCGAGCAGTACTTC. Protein product: CASSLAAAPEQYF. Full variable domain (rest looked up from reference TRBV5-6 and TRBJ2-7): DAGVTQSPTHLIKTRGQQVTLRCSPKSGHDTVSWYQQALGQGPQFIFQYYEEEERQRGNFPDRFSGHQFPNYSSELNVNALLLGDSALYLCASSLAAAPEQYFGPGTRLTVT.

This chain uses TRBV11-2 with TRBJ1-2; D is ambiguous. The V gene lost 0 bases and the J gene lost 4 bases, with 6 bases spanning the gap. There are 13 residues in the CDR3. Germline V gene data show CDR1 as SGHAT and CDR2 as FQNNGV. CDR3 residues: CASSLDFPYGYTF. The DNA for the CDR3 is TGTGCCAGCAGCTTAGACTTCCCCTATGGCTACACCTTC.

The chain carries TRBV28 and TRBJ2-7; 8 positions match TRBD1. V lost 5 bases to trimming and J lost 3 bases; unmatched junction nucleotides: 12. This CDR3 has 16 amino acids. Germline CDR1 MDHEN, CDR2 SYDVKM. CDR3 protein: CASSPTGTGAGYEQYF. CDR3 coding DNA: TGTGCCAGCAGTCCGACCGGGACAGGCGCGGGCTACGAGCAGTACTTC.

The chain combines TRBV4-1 with TRBJ2-1; TRBD2 matches 14 bases. This CDR3 has 20 amino acids. Per the germline V gene, CDR1 is MGHRA and CDR2 is YSYEKL. The J segment lost 1 base and the V segment lost 3 bases, leaving 11 bases of the junction unmatched. The CDR3 sequence: CASSQIGLAGGRRSYNEQFF. The CDR3 DNA is TGCGCCAGCAGCCAGATAGGACTAGCGGGAGGCCGCCGGTCCTACAATGAGCAGTTCTTC.

This clonotype was observed a handful of times. The J gene is TRBJ2-3, the V gene TRBV9; D is unclear. The ends were cut back, 4 bases at V and 5 bases at J, with 14 bases in the middle. The CDR3 runs to 14 residues. From germline, CDR1 is SGDLS and CDR2 YYNGEE. Here the CDR3 DNA reads TGTGCCAGCAGCCCGCAGTATGGCGGAGATACGCAGTATTTT. Translation: CASSPQYGGDTQYF. Combining the CDR3 with reference TRBV9 and TRBJ2-3 gives the whole variable domain DSGVTQTPKHLITATGQRVTLRCSPRSGDLSVYWYQQSLDQGLQFLIQYYNGEERAKGNILERFSAQQFPDLHSELNLSSLELGDSALYFCASSPQYGGDTQYFGPGTRLTVL.

The V gene is TRBV7-8, the J gene TRBJ2-7; D is perhaps TRBD2 (6 bases). This CDR3 is built from 12 residues. Germline loops: CDR1 SGHVS, CDR2 FQNEAQ. V was pared by 8 bases and J by 2 bases, with 10 bases between. CDR3 in amino acids: CASGPGAYEQYV. The CDR3 nucleotides are TGTGCCAGCGGGCCGGGGGCCTACGAGCAGTACGTC.

The rearrangement uses TRBV18 and TRBJ2-7; D might be TRBD1 or TRBD2, each matching 5 bases. V was cut by 3 bases and J by 6 bases, with 12 bases left in between. The germline CDR1 and CDR2 sequences are KGHSH and LQKENI. CDR3 length: 13 amino acids. The CDR3 nucleotides read TGTGCCAGCTCACCCGACGGGGCTGGCGAGCAGTACGTC. It encodes CASSPDGAGEQYV.

The chain couples TRBV4-3 to TRBJ2-3, with a possible D match to TRBD1 (5 bases). This CDR3 spans 14 amino acids. Per the germline V gene, CDR1 is LGHNA and CDR2 is YSLEER. Deletions cut 1 base from V and 4 bases from J, with 9 bases between. This CDR3 reads CASSQAWGADTQYF. In nucleotides, the CDR3 is TGCGCCAGCAGCCAAGCATGGGGCGCAGATACGCAGTATTTT.

J is TRBJ2-3 and V is TRBV12-3 or TRBV12-4, with 8 bases identical to TRBD2. The CDR3 has 15 residues. The junction had 9 bases not matched to a gene; V was cut back by 6 bases and J by 4 bases. The CDR3 DNA sequence: TGTGCCAGCAGGGGTATCGGGAGGGCGGCAGATACGCAGTATTTT. Translation gives CASRGIGRAADTQYF.

This clonotype occurred many times. The chain recombines TRBV6-4 with TRBJ2-3, with D perhaps matching TRBD2 (6 bases). Trimming pared 2 bases from V and 8 bases from J, leaving 14 bases between. The germline CDR1 and CDR2 sequences are MRHNA and SNTAGT. This CDR3 is 14 amino acids long. In nucleotides, the CDR3 is TGTGCCAGCAGTGACGGCGGGGACGTCGGTACGCAGTATTTT. This sequence encodes CASSDGGDVGTQYF.

The chain employs TRBV7-2 and TRBJ2-7; 14 bases are shared with TRBD2. Germline V gene lookup returns CDR1 SGHTA and CDR2 FQGNSA. There are 16 residues in the CDR3. V lost 6 bases to trimming and J lost 5 bases; unmatched junction nucleotides: 9. The CDR3 coding sequence is TGTGCCAGCAGGCCCAGACTAGCGGGAGGGCCGGACGAGCAGTACTTC. Translated: CASRPRLAGGPDEQYF.

The chain combines TRBV20-1 with TRBJ2-2; the D gene is possibly TRBD2 (5 bases). Trimming shortened V by 0 bases and J by 0 bases, and 20 bases separated the two germline ends. The CDR3 sequence is 19 residues long. Germline V gene lookup returns CDR1 DFQATT and CDR2 SNEGSKA (reference sequence). CDR3 DNA: TGCAGTGCTAGAGATCAGGTTGGGAGCGCATACGCGAACACCGGGGAGCTGTTTTTT. This gives the protein CSARDQVGSAYANTGELFF.